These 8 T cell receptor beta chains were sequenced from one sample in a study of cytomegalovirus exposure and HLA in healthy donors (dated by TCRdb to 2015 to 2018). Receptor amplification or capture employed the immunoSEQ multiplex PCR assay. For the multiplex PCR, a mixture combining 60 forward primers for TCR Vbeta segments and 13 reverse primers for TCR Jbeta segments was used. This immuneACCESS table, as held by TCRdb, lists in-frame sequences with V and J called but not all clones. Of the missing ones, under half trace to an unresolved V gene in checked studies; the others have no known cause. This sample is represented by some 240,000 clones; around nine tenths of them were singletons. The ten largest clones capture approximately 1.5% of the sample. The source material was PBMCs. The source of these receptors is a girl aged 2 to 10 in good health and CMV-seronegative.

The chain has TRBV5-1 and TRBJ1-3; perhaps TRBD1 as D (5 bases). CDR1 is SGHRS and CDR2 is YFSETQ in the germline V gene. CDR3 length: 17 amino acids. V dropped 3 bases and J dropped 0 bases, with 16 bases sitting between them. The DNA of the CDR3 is TGCGCCAGCAGCTCGGCGGGGGGGACTGACTCTGGAAACACCATATATTTT. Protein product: CASSSAGGTDSGNTIYF.

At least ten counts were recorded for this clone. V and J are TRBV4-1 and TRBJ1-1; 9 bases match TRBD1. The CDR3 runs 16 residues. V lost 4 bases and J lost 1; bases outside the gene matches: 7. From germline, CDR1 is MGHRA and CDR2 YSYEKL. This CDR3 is CASSPVPGQGNTEAFF. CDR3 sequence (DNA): TGCGCCAGCAGCCCCGTCCCGGGACAGGGGAACACTGAAGCTTTCTTT.

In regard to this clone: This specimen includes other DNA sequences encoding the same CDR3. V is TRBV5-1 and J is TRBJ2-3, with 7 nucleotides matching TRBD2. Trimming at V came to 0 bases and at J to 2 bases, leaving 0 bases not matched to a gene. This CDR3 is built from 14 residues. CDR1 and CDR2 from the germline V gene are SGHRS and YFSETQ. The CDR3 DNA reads TGCGCCAGCAGCTTGGAGCGGGACACAGATACGCAGTATTTT. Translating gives CASSLERDTDTQYF.

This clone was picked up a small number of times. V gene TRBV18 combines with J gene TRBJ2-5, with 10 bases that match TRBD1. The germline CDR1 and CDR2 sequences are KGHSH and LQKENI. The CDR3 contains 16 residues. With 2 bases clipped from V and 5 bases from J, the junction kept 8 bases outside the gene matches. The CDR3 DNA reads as TGTGCCAGCTCACCAGTCGGGACAGGGGTTTGGGAGACCCAGTACTTC. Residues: CASSPVGTGVWETQYF. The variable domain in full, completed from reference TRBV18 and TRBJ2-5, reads NAGVMQNPRHLVRRRGQEARLRCSPMKGHSHVYWYRQLPEEGLKFMVYLQKENIIDESGMPKERFSAEFPKEGPSILRIQQVVRGDSAAYFCASSPVGTGVWETQYFGPGTRLLVL.

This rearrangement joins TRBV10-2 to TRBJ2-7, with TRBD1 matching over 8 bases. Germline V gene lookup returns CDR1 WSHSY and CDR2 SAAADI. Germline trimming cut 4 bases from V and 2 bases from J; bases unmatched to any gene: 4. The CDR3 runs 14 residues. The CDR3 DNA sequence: TGCGCCAGCAGTGTACAGGGGGTTCCCTACGAGCAGTACTTC. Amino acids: CASSVQGVPYEQYF.

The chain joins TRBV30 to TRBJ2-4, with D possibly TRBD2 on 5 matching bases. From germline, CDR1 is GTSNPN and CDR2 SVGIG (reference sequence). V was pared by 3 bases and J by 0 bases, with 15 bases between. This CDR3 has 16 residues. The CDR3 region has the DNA TGTGCCTGGAGCCATAGGTGGACTCTAGCCAAAAACATTCAGTACTTC. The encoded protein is CAWSHRWTLAKNIQYF.

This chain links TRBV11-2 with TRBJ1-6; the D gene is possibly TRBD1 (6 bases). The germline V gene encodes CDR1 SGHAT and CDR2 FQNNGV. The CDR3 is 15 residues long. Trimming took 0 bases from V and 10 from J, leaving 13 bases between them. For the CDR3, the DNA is TGTGCCAGCAGCTTAGATGAGGGGGAAGTCTCACCCCTCCACTTT. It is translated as CASSLDEGEVSPLHF.

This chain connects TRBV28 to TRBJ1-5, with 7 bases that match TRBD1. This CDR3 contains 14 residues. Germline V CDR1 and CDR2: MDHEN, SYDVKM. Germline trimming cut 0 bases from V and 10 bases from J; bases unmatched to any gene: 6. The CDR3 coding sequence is TGTGCCAGCAGTTTATGGACAGGGCATCGACCCCAGCATTTT. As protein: CASSLWTGHRPQHF.